Listed below are T cell receptor beta chains from one sample, sequenced in a study of Ad26.COV2.S vaccination and SARS-CoV-2 variants. TCRdb's copy holds only in-frame clones and misses some; the assay was immunoSEQ multiplex PCR. The table has approximately 480,000 clones, roughly 85% seen once. The specimen was peripheral blood, collected in a trial of Ad26.COV2.S vaccine versus placebo. The receptors shown here come from a person aged 18-60 years who received the Ad26.COV2.S COVID-19 vaccine or a placebo. Each CDR3 is given with its conserved first and last residue. Each record gives: D gene, CDR3 length, V gene, J gene, clone size, CDR3 protein, CDR3 DNA. A D gene is named only where the DNA matches it firmly. A row's size may be missing; if present it is once, few, many or a size class.

D: TRBD1; length: 18; V: TRBV7-2; J: TRBJ1-5; size: -; CDR3: CASSILAWGQVSNQPQHF; DNA: TGTGCCAGCAGCATACTTGCCTGGGGACAGGTTAGCAATCAGCCCCAGCATTTT
D: TRBD2; length: 11; V: TRBV2; J: TRBJ2-7; size: -; CDR3: CASGTTYEQYF; DNA: TGTGCCAGCGGGACTACCTACGAGCAGTACTTC
D: -; length: 18; V: TRBV7-2; J: TRBJ2-3; size: -; CDR3: CASSSPWEAGLNTDTQYF; DNA: TGTGCCAGCAGCTCACCTTGGGAGGCGGGACTTAACACAGATACGCAGTATTTT
D: -; length: 16; V: TRBV7-8; J: TRBJ2-2; size: -; CDR3: CASSLVGDPNTGELFF; DNA: TGTGCCAGCAGCTTAGTGGGGGACCCAAACACCGGGGAGCTGTTTTTT
D: TRBD2; length: 14; V: TRBV5-4; J: TRBJ2-5; size: -; CDR3: CASSPPGLQETQYF; DNA: TGTGCCAGCAGCCCCCCGGGACTACAAGAGACCCAGTACTTC
D: -; length: 14; V: TRBV4-2; J: TRBJ2-1; size: -; CDR3: CASSQDLGWTEQFF; DNA: TGTGCCAGCAGCCAAGATCTAGGGTGGACCGAGCAGTTCTTC
D: TRBD1; length: 15; V: TRBV6-5; J: TRBJ2-3; size: few; CDR3: CASTLTGAPPDTQYF; DNA: TGTGCCAGCACCCTGACAGGGGCCCCCCCAGATACGCAGTATTTT
D: -; length: 12; V: TRBV10-3; J: TRBJ2-7; size: -; CDR3: CAIRGPSYEQYF; DNA: TGTGCCATCCGGGGCCCCTCCTACGAGCAGTACTTC
D: -; length: 16; V: TRBV7-9; J: TRBJ2-7; size: -; CDR3: CASSLAGRSKDYEQYF; DNA: TGTGCCAGCAGCTTAGCGGGACGGAGCAAGGACTACGAGCAGTACTTC
D: -; length: 18; V: TRBV6-1; J: TRBJ2-7; size: -; CDR3: CASSESRLGEAWGYEQYF; DNA: TGTGCCAGCAGTGAATCCCGCCTGGGGGAGGCCTGGGGTTACGAGCAGTACTTC
D: -; length: 13; V: TRBV2; J: TRBJ2-5; size: once; CDR3: CASSEAGRVSQYF; DNA: TGTGCCAGCAGTGAAGCTGGCCGGGTCTCCCAGTACTTC
D: -; length: 17; V: TRBV5-6; J: TRBJ2-3; size: -; CDR3: CASSFYSGFRDTDTQYF; DNA: TGTGCCAGCAGCTTCTACTCAGGGTTTAGAGACACAGATACGCAGTATTTT
D: -; length: 12; V: TRBV4-2; J: TRBJ1-5; size: -; CDR3: CASATPGQPQHF; DNA: TGTGCCAGCGCCACCCCCGGTCAGCCCCAGCATTTT
D: -; length: 11; V: TRBV6-2/TRBV6-3; J: TRBJ2-7; size: -; CDR3: CASSLGWLQYF; DNA: TGTGCCAGCAGTTTAGGATGGTTGCAGTACTTC
D: -; length: 17; V: TRBV11-1; J: TRBJ2-6; size: -; CDR3: CASSLAKVYSGANVLTF; DNA: TGTGCCAGCAGCTTAGCGAAGGTGTACTCTGGGGCCAACGTCCTGACTTTC
D: -; length: 15; V: TRBV5-1; J: TRBJ2-7; size: -; CDR3: CASSLRSGTNYEQYF; DNA: TGCGCCAGCAGCTTACGATCCGGGACCAACTACGAGCAGTACTTC
D: -; length: 16; V: TRBV28; J: TRBJ1-1; size: -; CDR3: CASSKRGSMSRGEAFF; DNA: TGTGCCAGCAGTAAACGGGGGAGCATGAGCCGGGGTGAAGCTTTCTTT
D: -; length: 13; V: TRBV28; J: TRBJ1-1; size: -; CDR3: CASQRPRGTEAFF; DNA: TGTGCCAGCCAAAGACCCCGGGGCACTGAAGCTTTCTTT
D: TRBD1; length: 14; V: TRBV7-6; J: TRBJ1-4; size: -; CDR3: CASSSQTGGEKLFF; DNA: TGTGCCAGCAGCTCCCAGACAGGGGGGGAAAAACTGTTTTTT
D: -; length: 12; V: TRBV28; J: TRBJ1-2; size: -; CDR3: CGVRVSDYGYTF; DNA: TGTGGGGTACGGGTATCGGACTATGGCTACACCTTC
D: -; length: 14; V: TRBV6-4; J: TRBJ2-1; size: -; CDR3: CASSDRVGVGEQFF; DNA: TGTGCCAGCAGTGACAGGGTCGGGGTCGGTGAGCAGTTCTTC
D: -; length: 18; V: TRBV19; J: TRBJ2-3; size: -; CDR3: CASSIGGGSPTSTDTQYF; DNA: TGTGCCAGTAGTATAGGGGGTGGCTCACCGACTAGCACAGATACGCAGTATTTT
D: -; length: 14; V: TRBV2; J: TRBJ2-2; size: -; CDR3: CAISAEVGTGELFF; DNA: TGTGCCATCTCGGCAGAAGTCGGCACCGGGGAGCTGTTTTTT
D: -; length: 17; V: TRBV5-1; J: TRBJ2-1; size: -; CDR3: CASSSEAAGRSYNEQFF; DNA: TGCGCCAGCAGCTCGGAGGCGGCGGGACGCTCCTACAATGAGCAGTTCTTC
D: -; length: 15; V: TRBV29-1; J: TRBJ1-5; size: -; CDR3: CSVTTMGGGNQPQHF; DNA: TGCAGCGTTACTACCATGGGAGGGGGGAATCAGCCCCAGCATTTT
D: -; length: 13; V: TRBV16; J: TRBJ2-1; size: -; CDR3: CASSRARSAEQFF; DNA: TGTGCCAGCAGCAGAGCTAGGAGTGCTGAGCAGTTCTTC
D: -; length: 13; V: TRBV28; J: TRBJ2-7; size: few; CDR3: CASQTVRLYEQYF; DNA: TGTGCCAGCCAGACTGTGCGGCTCTACGAGCAGTACTTC
D: -; length: 16; V: TRBV4-1; J: TRBJ2-3; size: -; CDR3: CASSQDGGYGTDTQYF; DNA: TGCGCCAGCAGCCAAGATGGAGGTTACGGCACAGATACGCAGTATTTT
D: -; length: 15; V: TRBV7-9; J: TRBJ2-2; size: -; CDR3: CASSLEAGTTGELFF; DNA: TGTGCCAGCAGCTTAGAAGCTGGAACGACCGGGGAGCTGTTTTTT
D: -; length: 15; V: TRBV19; J: TRBJ1-4; size: -; CDR3: CARIYGNRENEKLFF; DNA: TGTGCCAGGATCTATGGGAACAGGGAAAATGAAAAACTGTTTTTT